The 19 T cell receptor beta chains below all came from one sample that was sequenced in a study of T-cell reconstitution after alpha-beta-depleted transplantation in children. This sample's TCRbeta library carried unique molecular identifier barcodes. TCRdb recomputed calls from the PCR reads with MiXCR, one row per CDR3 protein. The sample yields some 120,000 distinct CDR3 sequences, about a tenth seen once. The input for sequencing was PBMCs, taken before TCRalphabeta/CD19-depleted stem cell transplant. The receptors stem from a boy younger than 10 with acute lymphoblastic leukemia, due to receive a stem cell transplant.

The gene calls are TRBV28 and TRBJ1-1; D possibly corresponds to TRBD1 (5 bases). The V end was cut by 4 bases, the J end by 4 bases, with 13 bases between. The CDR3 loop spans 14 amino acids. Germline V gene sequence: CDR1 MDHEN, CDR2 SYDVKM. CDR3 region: CASSSSGGSTEAFF. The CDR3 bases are TGTGCCAGCAGTTCTTCTGGGGGGAGCACTGAAGCTTTCTTT. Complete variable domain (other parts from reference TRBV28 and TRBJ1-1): DVKVTQSSRYLVKRTGEKVFLECVQDMDHENMFWYRQDPGLGLRLIYFSYDVKMKEKGDIPEGYSVSREKKERFSLILESASTNQTSMYLCASSSSGGSTEAFFGQGTRLTVV.

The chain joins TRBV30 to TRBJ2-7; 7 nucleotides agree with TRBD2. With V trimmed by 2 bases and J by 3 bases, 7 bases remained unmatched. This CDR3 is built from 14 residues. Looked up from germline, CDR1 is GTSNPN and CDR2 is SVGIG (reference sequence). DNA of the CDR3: TGTGCCTGGAGTACAACTTGGACTAGCTACGAGCAGTACTTC. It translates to CAWSTTWTSYEQYF.

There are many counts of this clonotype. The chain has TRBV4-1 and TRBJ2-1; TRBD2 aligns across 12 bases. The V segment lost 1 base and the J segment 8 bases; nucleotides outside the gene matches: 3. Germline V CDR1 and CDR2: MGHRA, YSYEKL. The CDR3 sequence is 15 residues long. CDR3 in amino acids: CASSQVTSGRHEQFF. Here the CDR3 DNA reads TGCGCCAGCAGCCAAGTAACTAGCGGGAGGCATGAGCAGTTCTTC.

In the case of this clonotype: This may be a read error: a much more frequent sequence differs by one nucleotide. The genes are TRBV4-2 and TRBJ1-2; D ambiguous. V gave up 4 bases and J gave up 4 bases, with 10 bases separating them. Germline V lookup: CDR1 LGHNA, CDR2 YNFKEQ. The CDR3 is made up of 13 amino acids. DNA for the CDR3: TGTGCCAGCAGCCCGGAGGAGGGCTATGGCTACACCTTC. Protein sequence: CASSPEEGYGYTF.

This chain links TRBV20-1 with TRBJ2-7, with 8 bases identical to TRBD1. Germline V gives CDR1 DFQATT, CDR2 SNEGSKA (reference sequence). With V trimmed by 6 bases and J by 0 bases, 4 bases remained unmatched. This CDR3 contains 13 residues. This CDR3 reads CSATDRDSYEQYF. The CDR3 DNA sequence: TGCAGTGCAACGGACAGGGACTCCTACGAGCAGTACTTC.

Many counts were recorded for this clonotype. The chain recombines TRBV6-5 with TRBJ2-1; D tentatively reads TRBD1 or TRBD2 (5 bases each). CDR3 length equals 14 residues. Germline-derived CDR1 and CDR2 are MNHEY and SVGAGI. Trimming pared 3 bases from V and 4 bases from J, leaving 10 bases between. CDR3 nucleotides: TGTGCCAGCAGTTATCGGGGCATTTACAATGAGCAGTTCTTC. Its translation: CASSYRGIYNEQFF.

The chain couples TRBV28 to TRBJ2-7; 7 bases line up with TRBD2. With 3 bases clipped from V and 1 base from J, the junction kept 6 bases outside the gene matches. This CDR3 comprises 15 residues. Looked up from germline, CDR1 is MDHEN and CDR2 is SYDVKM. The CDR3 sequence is CASSFSLAASYEQYF. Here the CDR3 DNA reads TGTGCCAGCAGTTTCAGTCTAGCGGCATCCTACGAGCAGTACTTC.

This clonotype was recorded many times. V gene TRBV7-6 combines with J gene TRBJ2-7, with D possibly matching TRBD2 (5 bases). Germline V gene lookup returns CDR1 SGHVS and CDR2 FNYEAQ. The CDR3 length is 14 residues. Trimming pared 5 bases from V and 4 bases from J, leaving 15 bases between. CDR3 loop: CASSPSSFAYEQYF. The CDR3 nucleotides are TGTGCCAGCAGCCCTAGCAGTTTCGCTTACGAGCAGTACTTC.

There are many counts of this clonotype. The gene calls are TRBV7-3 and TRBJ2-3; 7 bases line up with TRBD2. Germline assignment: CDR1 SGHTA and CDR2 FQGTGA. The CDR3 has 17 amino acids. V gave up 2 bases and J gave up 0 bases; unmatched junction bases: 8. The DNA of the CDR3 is TGTGCCAGCAGCTTAGGGCCTAGCGGACTTAGCACAGATACGCAGTATTTT. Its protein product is CASSLGPSGLSTDTQYF.

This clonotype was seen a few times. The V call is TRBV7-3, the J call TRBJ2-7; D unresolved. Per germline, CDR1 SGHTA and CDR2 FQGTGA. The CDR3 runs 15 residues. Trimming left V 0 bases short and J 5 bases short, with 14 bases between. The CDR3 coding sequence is TGTGCCAGCAGCTTAACCCATGGATCTTTCCACGAGCAGTACTTC. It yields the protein CASSLTHGSFHEQYF.

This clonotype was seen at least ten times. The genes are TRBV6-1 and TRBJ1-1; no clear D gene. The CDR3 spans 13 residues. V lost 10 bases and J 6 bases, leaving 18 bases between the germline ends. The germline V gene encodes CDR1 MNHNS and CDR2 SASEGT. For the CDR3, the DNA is TGTGCCACTTTCCCAGGCAGCCGCCCTGAAGCTTTCTTT. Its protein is CATFPGSRPEAFF.

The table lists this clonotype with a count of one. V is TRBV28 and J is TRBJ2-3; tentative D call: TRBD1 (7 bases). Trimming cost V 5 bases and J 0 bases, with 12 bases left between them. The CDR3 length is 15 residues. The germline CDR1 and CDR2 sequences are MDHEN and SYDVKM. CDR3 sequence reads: CASSPGGPSTDTQYF. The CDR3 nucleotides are TGTGCCAGCAGTCCAGGGGGGCCTAGCACAGATACGCAGTATTTT.

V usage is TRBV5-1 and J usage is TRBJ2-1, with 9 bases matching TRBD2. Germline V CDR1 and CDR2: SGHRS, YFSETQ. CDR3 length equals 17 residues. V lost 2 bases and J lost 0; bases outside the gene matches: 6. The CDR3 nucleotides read TGCGCCAGCAGCTTAAGACTAGCGGTGAGCTCCTACAATGAGCAGTTCTTC. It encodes CASSLRLAVSSYNEQFF.

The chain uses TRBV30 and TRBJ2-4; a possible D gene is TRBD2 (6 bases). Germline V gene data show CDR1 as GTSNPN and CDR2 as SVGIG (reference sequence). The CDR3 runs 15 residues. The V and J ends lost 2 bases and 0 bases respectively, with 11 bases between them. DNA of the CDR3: TGTGCCTGGAGTATACACGGGGGAGCCAAAAACATTCAGTACTTC. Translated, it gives CAWSIHGGAKNIQYF.

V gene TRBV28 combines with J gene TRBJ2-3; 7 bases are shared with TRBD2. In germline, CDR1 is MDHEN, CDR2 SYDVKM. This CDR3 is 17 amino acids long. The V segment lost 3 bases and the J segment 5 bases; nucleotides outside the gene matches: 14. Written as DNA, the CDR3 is TGTGCCAGCAGTTTTTATCCCGGGGCCGGACTAGGAGATACGCAGTATTTT. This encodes CASSFYPGAGLGDTQYF.

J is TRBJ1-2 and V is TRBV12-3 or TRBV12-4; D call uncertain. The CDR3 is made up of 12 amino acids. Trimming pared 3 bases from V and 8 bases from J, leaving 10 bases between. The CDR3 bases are TGTGCCAGCAGTTTGGTGGGTCGGGGCTACACCTTC. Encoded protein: CASSLVGRGYTF.

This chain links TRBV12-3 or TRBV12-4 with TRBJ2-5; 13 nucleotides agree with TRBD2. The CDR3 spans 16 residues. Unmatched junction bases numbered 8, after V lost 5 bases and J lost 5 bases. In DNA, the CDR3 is TGTGCCAGCAGTCTTTGGACTAGCGGGGGACAGGAGACCCAGTACTTC. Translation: CASSLWTSGGQETQYF.

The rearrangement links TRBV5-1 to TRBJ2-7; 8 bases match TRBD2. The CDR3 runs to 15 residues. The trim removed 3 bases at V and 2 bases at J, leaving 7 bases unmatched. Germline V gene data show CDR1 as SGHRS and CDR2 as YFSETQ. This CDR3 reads CASSSAGLDAYEQYF. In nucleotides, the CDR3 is TGCGCCAGCAGCTCGGCGGGACTAGATGCCTACGAGCAGTACTTC.

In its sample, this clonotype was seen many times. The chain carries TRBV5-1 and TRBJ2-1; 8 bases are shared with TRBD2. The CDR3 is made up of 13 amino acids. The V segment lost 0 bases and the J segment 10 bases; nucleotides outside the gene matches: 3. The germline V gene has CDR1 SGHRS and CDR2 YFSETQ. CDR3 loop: CASSLGGLEEQFF. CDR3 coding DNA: TGCGCCAGCAGCTTGGGGGGACTAGAAGAGCAGTTCTTC.